This passage covers 25 T cell receptor beta chains from one sample sequenced in a study of regulatory T cells in long-lasting Graves disease. Both iRepertoire HTBI primers and Arm-PCR of CDR3 regions were used to build the TCR beta libraries. TCRdb analysed the multiplex PCR reads with MiXCR anew, one entry per CDR3 protein. The sample lists 400,000 to 500,000 distinct CDR3 sequences, about 21% occurring once. The time point is: persistent/refractory GD, antithyroid drugs over 5 years with positive TRAb. PBMC-derived RNA was used for the TCR library. Sample: peripheral blood mononuclear cells (PBMCs), taken when the disease was refractory, from a patient treated with antithyroid drugs. The origin of the receptors is a female donor with Graves disease.

This clonotype has a count of ten or more. This chain connects TRBV7-9 to TRBJ2-2; TRBD2 might be the D (6 bases). Germline V CDR1 and CDR2: SEHNR, FQNEAQ (reference sequence). The ends were cut back, 6 bases at V and 5 bases at J, with 10 bases in the middle. The CDR3 runs to 13 residues. The CDR3 DNA is TGTGCCAGCAGTTCAAGCGGGACCGGGGAGCTGTTTTTT. It yields the protein CASSSSGTGELFF.

This clonotype was seen only a few times. This sequence joins TRBV3-1 and TRBJ2-1; 11 bases map to TRBD1. V lost 0 bases, J lost 5 bases, and 0 bases stayed unmatched. The germline V gene has CDR1 LGHDT and CDR2 YNNKEL (reference sequence). The CDR3 totals 15 residues. The CDR3 nucleotides are TGTGCCAGCAGCCAAGAGGACAGGGGGCACAATGAGCAGTTCTTC. Amino acids: CASSQEDRGHNEQFF.

The chain links TRBV28 to TRBJ2-7; either TRBD1 or TRBD2 may fit D (5 bases each). The CDR3 spans 15 residues. Germline V lookup: CDR1 MDHEN, CDR2 SYDVKM. V dropped 6 bases and J dropped 2 bases, with 17 bases sitting between them. Here the CDR3 reads CASRDRDGTAYEQYF. For the CDR3, the DNA is TGTGCCAGCAGGGACCGGGACGGAACAGCCTACGAGCAGTACTTC.

This rearrangement joins TRBV24-1 to TRBJ1-5; 8 positions agree with TRBD1. V shed 9 bases, J shed 0 bases, and the junction held 18 bases outside the gene matches. CDR3 length: 19 residues. Germline V CDR1 and CDR2: KGHDR, SFDVKD. CDR3 DNA sequence: TGTGCCACCGACCCGACAGGGGACTATCTGACGTATAGCAATCAGCCCCAGCATTTT. Protein product: CATDPTGDYLTYSNQPQHF.

As for this clonotype: Relative to the germline gene, one junction end is altered; a read error may explain this. This chain's CDR3 is CSASGISSEQYF. CDR3 sequence (DNA): TGCAGTGCTTCGGGTATCTCCTCCGAGCAGTACTTC. The chain is built from TRBV20-1 and TRBJ2-7; D call uncertain. The CDR3 is 12 residues long. Germline values: CDR1 DFQATT, CDR2 SNEGSKA (reference sequence).

CDR3 loop: CASSQGDRLYEQYF. Written as DNA, the CDR3 is TGCGCCAGCAGCCAGGGGGACAGACTCTACGAGCAGTACTTC. This chain joins TRBV4-1 and TRBJ2-7; 7 nucleotides line up with TRBD1. Per the germline V gene, CDR1 is MGHRA and CDR2 is YSYEKL. The trim removed 3 bases at V and 3 bases at J, leaving 5 bases unmatched. This CDR3 spans 14 amino acids.

This chain joins TRBV3-1 and TRBJ2-5; D may be TRBD1 (5 bases). The CDR3 totals 13 residues. With 2 bases removed from V and 9 bases from J, the gap between germline ends came to 13 bases. CDR1 is LGHDT, CDR2 YNNKEL, per germline (reference sequence). CDR3 bases: TGTGCCAGCAGCCAAAAATCTATAGGGGCCCAGTACTTC. Its translation: CASSQKSIGAQYF.

The V gene is TRBV2, the J gene TRBJ2-2; D uncertain. The germline V gene has CDR1 SNHLY and CDR2 FYNNEI. Trimming removed 6 bases from V and 8 bases from J, with 1 base in between. The CDR3 loop spans 9 amino acids. In DNA, the CDR3 is TGTGCCAGCAGAGGGGAGCTGTTTTTT. Protein product: CASRGELFF.

As to this clonotype: It is likely a read error: a sequence one base away is far more abundant. The rearrangement uses TRBV11-1 and TRBJ2-5, with 10 nucleotides matching TRBD2. V was clipped by 8 bases and J by 4 bases; unmatched bases: 10. CDR3 length: 15 amino acids. Germline CDR1 reads SGHAT; CDR2 reads FQDESV (reference sequence). The CDR3 reads CASSVSGRVVETQYF. CDR3 bases: TGTGCCAGCTCCGTAAGCGGGAGGGTCGTAGAGACCCAGTACTTC.

This clonotype appeared many times. The chain couples TRBV6-1 to TRBJ2-5; TRBD2 is a possible D gene (5 bases). Between the trimmed V and J ends, which lost 10 bases and 3 bases, there was a span of 21 bases. The CDR3 has 15 amino acids. Germline V gene lookup returns CDR1 MNHNS and CDR2 SASEGT. Written as DNA, the CDR3 is TGTGCCATCCGAGGGTTTGGGAGTCGGGAAGAGACCCAGTACTTC. This encodes CAIRGFGSREETQYF.

This clonotype has only a few counts. V and J are TRBV6-1 and TRBJ1-1; D is ambiguous. Looked up from germline, CDR1 is MNHNS and CDR2 is SASEGT. V shed 3 bases and J shed 6 bases, with 14 bases lying between them. This CDR3 spans 14 amino acids. The CDR3 DNA reads TGTGCCAGCAGTGATCTAGGGAGCTATCCTGAAGCTTTCTTT. This gives the protein CASSDLGSYPEAFF.

This clonotype came up once. The chain recombines TRBV3-1 with TRBJ2-7; TRBD2 is a possible D gene (5 bases). The V gene's germline CDR1 is LGHDT and CDR2 YNNKEL (reference sequence). The CDR3 is 15 residues long. The V gene lost 3 bases and the J gene lost 2 bases, with 14 bases spanning the gap. CDR3 DNA sequence: TGTGCCAGCAGCCACCAAACTAGTTCTCCCTACGAGCAGTACTTC. It yields the protein CASSHQTSSPYEQYF.

This clonotype has ten or more counts. The rearrangement links TRBV19 to TRBJ2-5; 7 bases are shared with TRBD2. Per the germline V gene, CDR1 is LNHDA and CDR2 is SQIVND (reference sequence). V lost 5 bases, J lost 0 bases, and 9 bases stayed unmatched. CDR3 length: 16 amino acids. This chain's CDR3 is CASSEQSGTYQETQYF. CDR3 coding DNA: TGTGCCAGTAGTGAACAAAGCGGGACGTACCAAGAGACCCAGTACTTC.

This rearrangement joins TRBV5-6 to TRBJ1-2; TRBD1 matches 9 bases. The CDR3 is 15 amino acids. CDR1 is SGHDT, CDR2 YYEEEE, per germline. Germline trimming cut 3 bases from V and 2 bases from J; bases unmatched to any gene: 5. The CDR3 spells CASSWDRAANYGYTF. In DNA form, the CDR3 reads TGTGCCAGCAGCTGGGACAGGGCAGCAAACTATGGCTACACCTTC.

This clonotype has at least ten counts. V usage is TRBV12-3 or TRBV12-4 and J usage is TRBJ1-2; D perhaps matches TRBD1 (5 bases). This CDR3 is 12 amino acids long. V was trimmed by 7 bases and J by 8 bases, leaving 14 bases between them. In DNA form, the CDR3 reads TGTGCCAGCATCGGGCAGGGCCGGGGCTACACCTTC. Translated, it gives CASIGQGRGYTF.

This clonotype was counted ten times or more. This chain connects TRBV7-9 to TRBJ2-7; maybe TRBD1 (7 bases). V shed 6 bases and J shed 3 bases, with 15 bases lying between them. Germline lookup yields CDR1 SEHNR and CDR2 FQNEAQ (reference sequence). CDR3 length: 14 residues. CDR3 sequence: CASSRGDSLYEQYF. In DNA, the CDR3 is TGTGCCAGCAGTAGGGGGGACAGTCTCTACGAGCAGTACTTC.

This clonotype has at least ten counts. This sequence joins TRBV28 and TRBJ2-7; D might be TRBD2 (5 bases). Per germline, CDR1 MDHEN and CDR2 SYDVKM. Trimming stripped 3 bases from V and 4 bases from J, with 7 bases between. This CDR3 comprises 12 residues. The CDR3 reads CASSFWTYEQYF. In nucleotides, the CDR3 is TGTGCCAGCAGTTTCTGGACTTACGAGCAGTACTTC.

This clonotype was observed a few times. The chain uses TRBV20-1 and TRBJ2-7; D call uncertain. With 5 bases removed from V and 2 bases from J, the gap between germline ends came to 13 bases. Germline loops: CDR1 DFQATT, CDR2 SNEGSKA (reference sequence). The CDR3 is 13 amino acids. This CDR3 reads CSASSRATYEQYF. The CDR3 nucleotides are TGCAGTGCTTCTTCCCGGGCAACCTACGAGCAGTACTTC.

The sample holds a few counts of this clonotype. The J gene is TRBJ1-3, the V gene TRBV11-2; D remains ambiguous. CDR1 is SGHAT, CDR2 FQNNGV, per germline. V lost 2 bases, J lost 7 bases, and 12 bases lay in between. The length of the CDR3 is 14 residues. CDR3 sequence (DNA): TGTGCCAGCAGCTTACTTGACACGGCGAACACCATATATTTT. Translating it yields CASSLLDTANTIYF.

A few counts support this clonotype. A much larger clone differs from this one at a single base, so this may be a read error. This chain links TRBV6-1 with TRBJ2-5, with 9 bases identical to TRBD2. The CDR3 extends over 13 amino acids. The trim removed 7 bases at V and 5 bases at J, leaving 5 bases unmatched. Germline-derived CDR1 and CDR2 are MNHNS and SASEGT. The CDR3 protein is CASKAGGRETQYF. DNA for the CDR3: TGTGCCAGCAAAGCGGGAGGCCGGGAGACCCAGTACTTC.

This chain links TRBV19 with TRBJ2-1, with D possibly matching TRBD1 (5 bases). The V gene's germline CDR1 is LNHDA and CDR2 SQIVND (reference sequence). V shed 5 bases and J shed 0 bases, with 14 bases lying between them. The CDR3 is made up of 16 amino acids. The CDR3 protein is CASSRTTESSYNEQFF. CDR3 DNA sequence: TGTGCCAGTAGTCGGACGACAGAGAGCTCCTACAATGAGCAGTTCTTC.

This clonotype was seen only a few times. The chain employs TRBV5-1 and TRBJ2-6; D is unresolved. V lost 1 base and J 1 base, leaving 9 bases between the germline ends. CDR3 size: 16 residues. Germline CDR1 and CDR2: SGHRS and YFSETQ. In DNA, the CDR3 is TGCGCCAGCAGCTTGAGTATAGCATCTGGGGCCAACGTCCTGACTTTC. This sequence encodes CASSLSIASGANVLTF.

Only one count was recorded for this clonotype. The gene calls are TRBV2 and TRBJ2-3; TRBD2 might be the D (6 bases). V was trimmed by 1 base and J by 1 base, leaving 12 bases between them. CDR1 is SNHLY and CDR2 is FYNNEI in the germline V gene. This CDR3 comprises 16 residues. The CDR3 sequence is CASSEDPRRGTDTQYF. The CDR3 DNA sequence: TGTGCCAGCAGTGAAGACCCAAGGAGGGGCACAGATACGCAGTATTTT.

The sample holds many counts of this clonotype. This sequence joins TRBV6-1 and TRBJ1-2; a possible D gene is TRBD1 (6 bases). The germline CDR1 and CDR2 sequences are MNHNS and SASEGT. The CDR3 has 14 residues. Trimming took 5 bases from V and 2 from J, leaving 12 bases between them. CDR3 nucleotides: TGTGCCAGCAGTCGGATTGGACAGAACTATGGCTACACCTTC. Encoded protein: CASSRIGQNYGYTF.

At least ten counts were recorded for this clonotype. The gene calls are TRBV6-2 or TRBV6-3 and TRBJ2-7; TRBD1 aligns across 11 bases. The CDR3 extends over 14 amino acids. With 6 bases clipped from V and 3 bases from J, the junction kept 4 bases outside the gene matches. Germline values: CDR1 MNHEY, CDR2 SVGEGT. In DNA, the CDR3 is TGTGCCAGCAGCCGGACAGGGGGCTACTACGAGCAGTACTTC. Its protein is CASSRTGGYYEQYF.